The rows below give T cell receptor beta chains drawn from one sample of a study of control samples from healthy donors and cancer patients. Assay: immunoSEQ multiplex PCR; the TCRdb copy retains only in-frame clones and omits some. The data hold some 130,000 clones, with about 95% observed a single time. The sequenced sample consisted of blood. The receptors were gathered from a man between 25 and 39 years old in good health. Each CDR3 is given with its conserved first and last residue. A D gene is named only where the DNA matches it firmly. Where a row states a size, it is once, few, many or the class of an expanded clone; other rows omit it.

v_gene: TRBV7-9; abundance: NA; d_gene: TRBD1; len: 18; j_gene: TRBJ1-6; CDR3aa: CASSLGAEAGGNNSPLHF; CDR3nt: TGTGCCAGCAGCTTGGGGGCAGAGGCAGGGGGCAATAATTCACCCCTCCACTTT
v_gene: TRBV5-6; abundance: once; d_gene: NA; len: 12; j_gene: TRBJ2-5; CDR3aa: CASSLEGETQYF; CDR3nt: TGTGCCAGCAGCTTGGAGGGAGAGACCCAGTACTTC
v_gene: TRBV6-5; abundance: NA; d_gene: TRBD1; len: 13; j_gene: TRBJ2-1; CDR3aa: CASKQGSYNEQFF; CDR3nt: TGTGCCAGCAAACAGGGGTCCTACAATGAGCAGTTCTTC
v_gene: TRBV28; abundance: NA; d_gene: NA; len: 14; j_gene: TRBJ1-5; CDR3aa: CASSPGGGGQPQHF; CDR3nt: TGTGCCAGCAGCCCCGGGGGGGGAGGTCAGCCCCAGCATTTT
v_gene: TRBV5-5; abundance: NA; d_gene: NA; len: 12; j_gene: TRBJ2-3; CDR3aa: CASTQNPDTQYF; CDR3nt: TGTGCCAGCACCCAGAATCCAGATACGCAGTATTTT
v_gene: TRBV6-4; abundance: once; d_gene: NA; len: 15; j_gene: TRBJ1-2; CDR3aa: CASSAEGGQNYGYTF; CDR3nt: TGTGCCAGCAGTGCTGAAGGGGGGCAAAACTATGGCTACACCTTC
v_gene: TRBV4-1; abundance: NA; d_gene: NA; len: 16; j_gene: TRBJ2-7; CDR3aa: CASSPLGRGLSYEQYF; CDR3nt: TGCGCCAGCAGCCCCCTAGGGCGGGGGCTCTCCTACGAGCAGTACTTC
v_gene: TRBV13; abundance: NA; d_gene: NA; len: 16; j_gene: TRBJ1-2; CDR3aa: CASSLGAGGGPYGYTF; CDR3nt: TGTGCCAGCAGCTTAGGCGCCGGGGGGGGGCCCTATGGCTACACCTTC
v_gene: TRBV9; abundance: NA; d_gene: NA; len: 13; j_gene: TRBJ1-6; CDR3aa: CASSLGVRSPLHF; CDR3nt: TGTGCCAGCAGCCTCGGGGTGAGGTCACCCCTCCACTTT
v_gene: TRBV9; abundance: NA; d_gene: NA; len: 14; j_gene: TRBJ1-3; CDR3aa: CASSVEGSGNTIYF; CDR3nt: TGTGCCAGCAGCGTAGAAGGCTCTGGAAACACCATATATTTT
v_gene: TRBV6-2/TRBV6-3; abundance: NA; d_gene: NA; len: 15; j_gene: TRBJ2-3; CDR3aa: CASSYPLQDPDTQYF; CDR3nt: TGTGCCAGCAGTTACCCCTTACAGGATCCAGATACGCAGTATTTT
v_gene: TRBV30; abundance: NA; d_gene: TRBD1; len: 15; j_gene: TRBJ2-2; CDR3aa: CGVFPGQGRTGELFF; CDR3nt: TGTGGAGTGTTTCCGGGACAGGGAAGGACCGGGGAGCTGTTTTTT
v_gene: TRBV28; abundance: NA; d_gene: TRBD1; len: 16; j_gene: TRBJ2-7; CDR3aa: CASSSSTGPSSYEQYF; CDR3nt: TGTGCCAGCAGTTCCTCGACAGGGCCAAGCTCCTACGAGCAGTACTTC
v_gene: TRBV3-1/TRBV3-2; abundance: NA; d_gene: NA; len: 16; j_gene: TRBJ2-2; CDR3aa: CASSQTPGPNTGELFF; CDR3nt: TGTGCCAGCAGCCAAACCCCGGGACCAAACACCGGGGAGCTGTTTTTT
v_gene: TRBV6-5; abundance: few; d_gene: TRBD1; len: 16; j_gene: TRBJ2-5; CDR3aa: CASSYSIWDRKETQYF; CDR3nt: TGTGCCAGCAGTTACTCTATATGGGACAGAAAAGAGACCCAGTACTTC
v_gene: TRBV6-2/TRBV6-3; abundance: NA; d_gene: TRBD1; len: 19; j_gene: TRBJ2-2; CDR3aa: CASSYLIPGTVELAGELFF; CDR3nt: TGTGCCAGCAGTTACCTTATTCCCGGGACAGTGGAGTTGGCCGGGGAGCTGTTTTTT
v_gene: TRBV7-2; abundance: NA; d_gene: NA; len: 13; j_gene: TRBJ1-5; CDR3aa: CASSLRGNQPQHF; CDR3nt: TGTGCCAGCAGCTTACGCGGGAATCAGCCCCAGCATTTT
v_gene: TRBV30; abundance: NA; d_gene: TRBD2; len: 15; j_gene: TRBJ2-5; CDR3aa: CAWATSGGAGETQYF; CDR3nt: TGTGCCTGGGCAACTAGCGGGGGGGCTGGTGAGACCCAGTACTTC
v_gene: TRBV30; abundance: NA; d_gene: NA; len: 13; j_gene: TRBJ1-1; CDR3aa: CAWSAQLSTEAFF; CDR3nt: TGTGCCTGGAGTGCTCAGCTGAGCACTGAAGCTTTCTTT
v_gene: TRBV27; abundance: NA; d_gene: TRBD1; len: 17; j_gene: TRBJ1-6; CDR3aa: CASSLVTGAFYNSPLHF; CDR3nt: TGTGCCAGCAGTTTGGTGACAGGGGCCTTCTATAATTCACCCCTCCACTTT
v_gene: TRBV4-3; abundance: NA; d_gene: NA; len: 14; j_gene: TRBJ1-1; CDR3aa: CASSHRKGYTEAFF; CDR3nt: TGCGCCAGCAGCCACAGGAAGGGGTATACTGAAGCTTTCTTT
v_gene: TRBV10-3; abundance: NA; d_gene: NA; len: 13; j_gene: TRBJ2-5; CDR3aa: CAISSRGLETQYF; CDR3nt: TGTGCCATCAGTTCCAGGGGTCTAGAGACCCAGTACTTC
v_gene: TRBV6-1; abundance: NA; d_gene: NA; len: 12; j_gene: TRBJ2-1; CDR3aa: CASSEMNNEQFF; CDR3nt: TGTGCCAGCAGTGAAATGAACAATGAGCAGTTCTTC
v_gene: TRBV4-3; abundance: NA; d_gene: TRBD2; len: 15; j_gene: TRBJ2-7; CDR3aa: CASSREAGAIYEQYF; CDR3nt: TGCGCCAGCAGCCGGGAAGCGGGGGCGATCTACGAGCAGTACTTC
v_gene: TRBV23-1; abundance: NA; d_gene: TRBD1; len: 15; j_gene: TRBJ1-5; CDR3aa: CASSQGDRSNQPQHF; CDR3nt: TGCGCCAGCAGTCAAGGGGACAGAAGCAATCAGCCCCAGCATTTT
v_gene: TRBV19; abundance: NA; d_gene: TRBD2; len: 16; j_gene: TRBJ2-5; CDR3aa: CASNAGLAAKEETQYF; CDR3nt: TGTGCCAGTAATGCCGGACTAGCGGCTAAGGAAGAGACCCAGTACTTC
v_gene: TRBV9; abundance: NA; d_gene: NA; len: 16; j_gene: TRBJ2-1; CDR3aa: CASSALTGMNGNEQFF; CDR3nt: TGTGCCAGCAGCGCACTTACAGGGATGAACGGAAATGAGCAGTTCTTC
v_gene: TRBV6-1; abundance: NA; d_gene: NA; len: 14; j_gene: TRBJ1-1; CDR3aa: CASSEILPNTEAFF; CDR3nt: TGTGCCAGCAGTGAAATTCTCCCGAACACTGAAGCTTTCTTT
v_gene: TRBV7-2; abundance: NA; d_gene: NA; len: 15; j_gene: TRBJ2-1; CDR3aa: CASSLVRALRDEQFF; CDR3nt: TGTGCCAGCAGCTTGGTTCGCGCCCTTAGGGATGAGCAGTTCTTC
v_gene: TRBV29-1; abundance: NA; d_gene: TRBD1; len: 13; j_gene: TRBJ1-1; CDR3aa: CSVLQGLYTEAFF; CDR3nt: TGCAGCGTATTACAGGGGTTATACACTGAAGCTTTCTTT
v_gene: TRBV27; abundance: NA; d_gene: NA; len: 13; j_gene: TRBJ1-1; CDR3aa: CASSTRGGPEAFF; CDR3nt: TGTGCCAGCAGTACCCGGGGGGGGCCTGAAGCTTTCTTT
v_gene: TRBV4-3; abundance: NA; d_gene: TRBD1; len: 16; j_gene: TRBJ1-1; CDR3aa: CASSQDRGLMNTEAFF; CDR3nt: TGCGCCAGCAGCCAAGACAGGGGGTTGATGAACACTGAAGCTTTCTTT
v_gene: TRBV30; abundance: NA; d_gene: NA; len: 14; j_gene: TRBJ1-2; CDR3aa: CAWSRGFVIYGYTF; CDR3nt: TGTGCCTGGAGTCGGGGGTTCGTTATCTATGGCTACACCTTC
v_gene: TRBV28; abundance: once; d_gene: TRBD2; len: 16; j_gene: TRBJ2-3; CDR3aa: CASSLSLAGGGDTQYF; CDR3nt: TGTGCCAGCAGTTTATCCCTAGCGGGGGGGGGAGATACGCAGTATTTT
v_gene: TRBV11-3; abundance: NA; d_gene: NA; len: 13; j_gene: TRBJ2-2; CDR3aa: CASSLGAFGELFF; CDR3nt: TGTGCCAGCAGCTTAGGGGCATTCGGGGAGCTGTTTTTT
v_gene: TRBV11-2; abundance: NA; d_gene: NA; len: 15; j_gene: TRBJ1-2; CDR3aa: CASSAVARTVAGYTF; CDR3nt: TGTGCCAGCAGCGCCGTCGCCCGGACAGTCGCCGGCTACACCTTC
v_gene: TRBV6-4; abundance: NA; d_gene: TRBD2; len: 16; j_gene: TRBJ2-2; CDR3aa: CASSDSAGDTAGELFF; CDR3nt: TGTGCCAGCAGTGACTCCGCGGGAGATACTGCCGGGGAGCTGTTTTTT
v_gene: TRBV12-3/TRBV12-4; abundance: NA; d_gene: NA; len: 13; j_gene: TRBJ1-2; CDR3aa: CASGQGTVYGYTF; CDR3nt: TGTGCCAGCGGCCAAGGAACGGTCTATGGCTACACCTTC
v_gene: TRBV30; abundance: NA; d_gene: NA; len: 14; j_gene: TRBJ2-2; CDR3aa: CAWSESGPTGELFF; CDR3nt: TGTGCCTGGAGTGAGAGCGGTCCCACCGGGGAGCTGTTTTTT
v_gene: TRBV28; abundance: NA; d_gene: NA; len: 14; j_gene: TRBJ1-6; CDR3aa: CASRQLLYNSPLHF; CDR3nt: TGTGCCAGCAGGCAACTCCTCTATAATTCACCCCTCCACTTT
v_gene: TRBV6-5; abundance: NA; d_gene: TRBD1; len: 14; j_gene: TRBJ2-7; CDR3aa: CASSYGDRAYEQYF; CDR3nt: TGTGCCAGCAGTTACGGGGACAGAGCTTACGAGCAGTACTTC
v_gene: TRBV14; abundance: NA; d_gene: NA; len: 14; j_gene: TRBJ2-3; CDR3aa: CASSQARALDTQYF; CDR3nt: TGTGCCAGCAGCCAAGCCAGGGCCCTAGATACGCAGTATTTT
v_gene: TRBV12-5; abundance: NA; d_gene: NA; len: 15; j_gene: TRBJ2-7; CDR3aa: CASGLRSSGPYEQYF; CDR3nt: TGTGCTAGTGGTTTGAGGAGTAGCGGCCCCTACGAGCAGTACTTC
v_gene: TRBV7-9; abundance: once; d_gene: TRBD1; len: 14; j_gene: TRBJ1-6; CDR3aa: CASSSTGGDSPLHF; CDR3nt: TGTGCCAGCAGCTCCACAGGGGGCGATTCACCCCTCCACTTT
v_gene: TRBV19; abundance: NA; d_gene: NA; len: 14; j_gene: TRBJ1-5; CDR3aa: CASSTGGGNQPQHF; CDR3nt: TGTGCCAGTAGTACGGGAGGGGGCAATCAGCCCCAGCATTTT
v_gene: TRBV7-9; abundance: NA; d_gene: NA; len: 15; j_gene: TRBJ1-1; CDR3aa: CVSSPPGGRNTEAFF; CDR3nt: TGTGTCAGCAGCCCGCCCGGGGGGAGGAACACTGAAGCTTTCTTT
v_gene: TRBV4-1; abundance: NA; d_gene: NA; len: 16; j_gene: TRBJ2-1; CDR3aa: CASSPWGRETYNEQFF; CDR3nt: TGCGCCAGCAGCCCCTGGGGCAGGGAGACCTACAATGAGCAGTTCTTC
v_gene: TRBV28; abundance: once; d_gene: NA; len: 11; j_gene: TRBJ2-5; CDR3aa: CASRGRETQYF; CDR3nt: TGTGCCAGCAGGGGGCGAGAGACCCAGTACTTC
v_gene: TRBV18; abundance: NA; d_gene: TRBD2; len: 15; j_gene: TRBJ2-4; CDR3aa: CASQGLRLAKNIQYF; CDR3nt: TGTGCCAGCCAGGGACTACGACTAGCCAAAAACATTCAGTACTTC
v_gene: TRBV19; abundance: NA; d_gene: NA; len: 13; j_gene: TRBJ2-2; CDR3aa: CASSIAATGELFF; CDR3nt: TGTGCCAGTAGTATAGCCGCCACCGGGGAGCTGTTTTTT
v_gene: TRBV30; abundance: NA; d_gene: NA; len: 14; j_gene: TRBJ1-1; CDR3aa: CAWNPGPEGTEAFF; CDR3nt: TGTGCCTGGAATCCGGGCCCTGAGGGCACTGAAGCTTTCTTT
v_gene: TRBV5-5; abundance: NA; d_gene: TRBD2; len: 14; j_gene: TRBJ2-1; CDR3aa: CASSSILGGVEQFF; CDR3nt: TGTGCCAGCAGCTCAATTTTGGGAGGGGTCGAGCAGTTCTTC
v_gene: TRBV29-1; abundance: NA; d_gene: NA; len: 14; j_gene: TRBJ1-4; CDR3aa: CSVLGQHQGEKLFF; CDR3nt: TGCAGCGTACTCGGACAGCATCAGGGAGAAAAACTGTTTTTT
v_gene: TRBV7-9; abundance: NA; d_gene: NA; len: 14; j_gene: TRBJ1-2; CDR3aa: CASSPPTASYGYTF; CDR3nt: TGTGCCAGCAGCCCCCCGACGGCATCCTATGGCTACACCTTC
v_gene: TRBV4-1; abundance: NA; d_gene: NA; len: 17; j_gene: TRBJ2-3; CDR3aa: CASSQMSTSLGTDTQYF; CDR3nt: TGCGCCAGCAGCCAAATGTCGACTAGTCTAGGCACAGATACGCAGTATTTT
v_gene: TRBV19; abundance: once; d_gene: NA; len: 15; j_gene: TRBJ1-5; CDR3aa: CASSTTGYSNQPQHF; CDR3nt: TGTGCCAGTAGTACCACAGGGTATAGCAATCAGCCCCAGCATTTT
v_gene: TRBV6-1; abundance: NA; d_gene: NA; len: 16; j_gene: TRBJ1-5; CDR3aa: CASSEGQLRSNQPQHF; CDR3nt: TGTGCCAGCAGTGAAGGACAGTTAAGGAGCAATCAGCCCCAGCATTTT